Sequencing of this TCR beta chain was carried out in a study of blood T cell repertoires in COVID-19. Looking at the study overall: Samples taken during acute and convalescent COVID-19 were collected in the United States, Italy and Spain.

Profiling relied on immunoSEQ multiplex PCR, and the TCRdb table lists in-frame clones only, not all of them. This table holds about 56,000 clones, roughly 84% found once. The germline CDR1 and CDR2 sequences are SGDLS and YYNGEE. Trimming pared 0 bases from V and 2 bases from J, leaving 17 bases between. This CDR3 spans 17 amino acids. This clonotype was obtained from an elderly woman with acute or convalescent COVID-19. V and J are TRBV9 and TRBJ2-5; tentatively, D is TRBD2 (6 bases). Sequencing was done on a sample of peripheral blood. This CDR3 reads CASSVEPREAGQETQYF. The DNA for the CDR3 is TGTGCCAGCAGCGTAGAGCCTAGGGAGGCAGGACAAGAGACCCAGTACTTC.